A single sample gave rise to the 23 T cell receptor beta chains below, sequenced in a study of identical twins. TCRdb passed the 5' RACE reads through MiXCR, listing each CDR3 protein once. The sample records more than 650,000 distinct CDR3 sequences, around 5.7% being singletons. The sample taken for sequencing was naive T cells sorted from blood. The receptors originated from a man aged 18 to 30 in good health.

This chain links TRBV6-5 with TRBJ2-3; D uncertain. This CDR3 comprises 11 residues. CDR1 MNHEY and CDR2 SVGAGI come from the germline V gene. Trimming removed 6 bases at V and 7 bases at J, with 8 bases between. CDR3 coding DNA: TGTGCCAGCAGCTCGAGTTATACGCAGTATTTT. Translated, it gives CASSSSYTQYF.

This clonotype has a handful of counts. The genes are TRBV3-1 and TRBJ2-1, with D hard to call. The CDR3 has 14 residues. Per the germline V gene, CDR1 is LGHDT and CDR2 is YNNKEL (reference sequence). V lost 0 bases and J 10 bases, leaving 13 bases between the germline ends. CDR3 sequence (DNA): TGTGCCAGCAGCCAAGAAAATCCAGATCGCGAGCAGTTCTTC. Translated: CASSQENPDREQFF.

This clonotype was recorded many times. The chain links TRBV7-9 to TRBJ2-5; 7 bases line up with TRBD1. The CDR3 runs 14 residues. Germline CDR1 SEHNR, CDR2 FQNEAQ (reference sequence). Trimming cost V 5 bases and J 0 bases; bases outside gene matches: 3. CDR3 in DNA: TGTGCCAGCAGCCGGGGACAGAACCAAGAGACCCAGTACTTC. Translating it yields CASSRGQNQETQYF.

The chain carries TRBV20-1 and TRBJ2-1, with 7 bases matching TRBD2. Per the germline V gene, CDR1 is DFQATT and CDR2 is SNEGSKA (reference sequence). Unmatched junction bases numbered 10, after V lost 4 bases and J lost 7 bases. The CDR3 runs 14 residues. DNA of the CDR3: TGCAGTGCTACCCCGGAGCCCGGGGGGAATGAGCAGTTCTTC. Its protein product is CSATPEPGGNEQFF.

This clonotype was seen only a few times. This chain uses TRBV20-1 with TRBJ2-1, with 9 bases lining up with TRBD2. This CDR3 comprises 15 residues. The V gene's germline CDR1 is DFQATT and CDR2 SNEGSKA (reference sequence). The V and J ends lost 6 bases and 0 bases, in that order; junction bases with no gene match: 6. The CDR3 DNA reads TGCAGTGCCCGTAGCGGGGGAAGCTCCTACAATGAGCAGTTCTTC. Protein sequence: CSARSGGSSYNEQFF.

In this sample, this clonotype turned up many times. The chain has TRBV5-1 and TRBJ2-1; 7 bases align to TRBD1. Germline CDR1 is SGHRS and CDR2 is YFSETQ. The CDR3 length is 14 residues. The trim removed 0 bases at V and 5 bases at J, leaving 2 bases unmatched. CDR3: CASSLGQGNNEQFF. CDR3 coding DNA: TGCGCCAGCAGCTTGGGACAGGGCAACAATGAGCAGTTCTTC.

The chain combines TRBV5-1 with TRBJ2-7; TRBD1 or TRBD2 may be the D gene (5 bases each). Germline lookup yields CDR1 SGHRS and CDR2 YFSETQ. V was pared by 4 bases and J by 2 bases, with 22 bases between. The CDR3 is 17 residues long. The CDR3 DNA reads TGCGCCAGCAGCCCGTATCATTTCGAGGGGTTTACCTACGAGCAGTACTTC. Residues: CASSPYHFEGFTYEQYF.

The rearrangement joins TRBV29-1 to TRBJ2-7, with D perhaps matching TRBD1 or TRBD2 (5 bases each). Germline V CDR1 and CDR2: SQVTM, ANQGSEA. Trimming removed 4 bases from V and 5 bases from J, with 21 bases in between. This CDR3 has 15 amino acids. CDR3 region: CSVGPRRDAVNEQYF. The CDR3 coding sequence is TGCAGCGTTGGTCCCCGCCGGGACGCGGTCAACGAGCAGTACTTC.

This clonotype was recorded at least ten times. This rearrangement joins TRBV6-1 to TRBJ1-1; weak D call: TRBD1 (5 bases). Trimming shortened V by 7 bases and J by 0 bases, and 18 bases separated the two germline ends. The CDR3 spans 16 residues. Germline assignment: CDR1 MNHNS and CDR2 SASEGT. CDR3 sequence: CASIPRRRTMNTEAFF. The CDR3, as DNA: TGTGCCAGCATTCCCCGGAGGCGGACAATGAACACTGAAGCTTTCTTT.

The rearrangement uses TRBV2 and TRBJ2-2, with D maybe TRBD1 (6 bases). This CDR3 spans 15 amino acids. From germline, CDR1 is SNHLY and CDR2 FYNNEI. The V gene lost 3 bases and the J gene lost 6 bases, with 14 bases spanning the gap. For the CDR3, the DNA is TGTGCCAGCAGTGATTTGGACAGAGCTGCCGGGGAGCTGTTTTTT. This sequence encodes CASSDLDRAAGELFF. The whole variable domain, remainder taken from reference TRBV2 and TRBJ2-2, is EPEVTQTPSHQVTQMGQEVILRCVPISNHLYFYWYRQILGQKVEFLVSFYNNEISEKSEIFDDQFSVERPDGSNFTLKIRSTKLEDSAMYFCASSDLDRAAGELFFGEGSRLTVL.

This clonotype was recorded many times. CDR3 in DNA: TGTGCCAGCAGTCTCGGACAGGGGGCTCAGCCCCAGCATTTT. Protein sequence: CASSLGQGAQPQHF. The chain combines TRBV12-3 or TRBV12-4 with TRBJ1-5; 11 bases are shared with TRBD1. Unmatched junction bases numbered 3, after V lost 5 bases and J lost 6 bases. The CDR3 runs 14 residues.

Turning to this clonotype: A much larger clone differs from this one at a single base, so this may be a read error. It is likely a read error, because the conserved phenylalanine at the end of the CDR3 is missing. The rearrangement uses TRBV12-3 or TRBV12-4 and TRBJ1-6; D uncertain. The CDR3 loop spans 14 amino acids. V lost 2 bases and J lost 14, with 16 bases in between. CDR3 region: CASSLQARAMTLHS. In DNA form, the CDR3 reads TGTGCCAGCAGTTTACAGGCCCGGGCTATGACCCTCCACTCT.

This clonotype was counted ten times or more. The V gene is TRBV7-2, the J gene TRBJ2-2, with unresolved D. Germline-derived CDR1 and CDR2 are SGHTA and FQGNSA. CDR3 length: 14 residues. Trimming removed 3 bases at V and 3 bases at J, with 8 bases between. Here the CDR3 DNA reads TGTGCCAGCAGCTTGGGATCATACACCGGGGAGCTGTTTTTT. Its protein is CASSLGSYTGELFF.

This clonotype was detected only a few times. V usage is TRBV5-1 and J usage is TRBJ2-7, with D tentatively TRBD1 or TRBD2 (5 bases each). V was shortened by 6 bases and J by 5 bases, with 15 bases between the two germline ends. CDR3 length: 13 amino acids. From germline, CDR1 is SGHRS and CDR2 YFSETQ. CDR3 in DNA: TGCGCCAGCAAAGGGACGGGGTTGGACGAGCAGTACTTC. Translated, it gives CASKGTGLDEQYF.

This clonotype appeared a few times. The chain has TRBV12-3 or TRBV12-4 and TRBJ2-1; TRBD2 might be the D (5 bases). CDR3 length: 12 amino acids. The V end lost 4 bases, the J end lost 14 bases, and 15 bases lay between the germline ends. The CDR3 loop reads CASSSVEVEEFF. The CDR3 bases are TGTGCCAGCAGTTCTGTAGAGGTGGAGGAGTTCTTC.

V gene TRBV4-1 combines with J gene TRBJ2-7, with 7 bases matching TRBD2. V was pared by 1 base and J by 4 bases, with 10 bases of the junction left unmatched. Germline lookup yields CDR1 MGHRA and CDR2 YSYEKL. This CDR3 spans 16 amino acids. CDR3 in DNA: TGCGCCAGCAGCCAAGTATCTAGCGGAGCAGGTTACGAGCAGTACTTC. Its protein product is CASSQVSSGAGYEQYF.

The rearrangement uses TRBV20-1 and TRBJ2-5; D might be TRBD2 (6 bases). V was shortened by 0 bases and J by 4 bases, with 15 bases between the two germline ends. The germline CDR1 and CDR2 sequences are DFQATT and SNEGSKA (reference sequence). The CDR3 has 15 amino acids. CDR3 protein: CSAREGAGSGETQYF. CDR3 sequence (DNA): TGCAGTGCTAGAGAAGGGGCGGGGTCGGGAGAGACCCAGTACTTC.

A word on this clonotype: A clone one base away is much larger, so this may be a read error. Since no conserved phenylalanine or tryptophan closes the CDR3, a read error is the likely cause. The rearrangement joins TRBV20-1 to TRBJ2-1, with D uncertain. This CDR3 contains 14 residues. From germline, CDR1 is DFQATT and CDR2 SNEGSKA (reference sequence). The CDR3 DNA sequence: TGCAGTGCGAGAGAACTATACCGCTACAATGAGCAGTTCTAC. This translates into CSARELYRYNEQFY.

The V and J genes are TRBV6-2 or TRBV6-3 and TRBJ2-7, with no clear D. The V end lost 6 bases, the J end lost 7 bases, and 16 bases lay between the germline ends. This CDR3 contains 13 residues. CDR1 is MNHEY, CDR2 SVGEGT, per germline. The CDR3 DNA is TGTGCCAGCAGACTCGGTGGCCTGGGGGAGCAGTACGTC. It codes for CASRLGGLGEQYV.

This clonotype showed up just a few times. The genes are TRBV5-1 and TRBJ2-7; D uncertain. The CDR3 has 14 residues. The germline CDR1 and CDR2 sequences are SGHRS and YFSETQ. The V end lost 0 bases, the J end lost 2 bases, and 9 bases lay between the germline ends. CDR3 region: CASSLGRPPYEQYV. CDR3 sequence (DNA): TGCGCCAGCAGCTTGGGGCGGCCCCCCTACGAGCAGTACGTC.

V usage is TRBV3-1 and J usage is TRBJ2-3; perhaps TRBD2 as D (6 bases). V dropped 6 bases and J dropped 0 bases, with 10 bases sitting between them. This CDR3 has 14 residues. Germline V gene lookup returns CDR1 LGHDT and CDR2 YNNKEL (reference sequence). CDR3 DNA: TGTGCCAGCAGGCTGGGGGGTAGCACAGATACGCAGTATTTT. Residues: CASRLGGSTDTQYF.

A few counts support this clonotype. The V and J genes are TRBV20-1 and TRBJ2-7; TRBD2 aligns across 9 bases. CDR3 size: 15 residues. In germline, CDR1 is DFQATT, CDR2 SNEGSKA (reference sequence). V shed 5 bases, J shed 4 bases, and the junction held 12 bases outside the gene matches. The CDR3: CSAQGGSGRLYEQYF. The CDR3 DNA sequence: TGCAGTGCTCAAGGGGGTAGCGGGAGACTATACGAGCAGTACTTC.

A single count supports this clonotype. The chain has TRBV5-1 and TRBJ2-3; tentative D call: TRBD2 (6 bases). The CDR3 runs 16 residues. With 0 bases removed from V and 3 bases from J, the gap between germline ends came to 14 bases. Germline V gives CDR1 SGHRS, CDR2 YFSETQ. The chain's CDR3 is CASSLDSWGETDTQYF. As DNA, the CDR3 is TGCGCCAGCAGCTTGGACTCCTGGGGGGAGACAGATACGCAGTATTTT.